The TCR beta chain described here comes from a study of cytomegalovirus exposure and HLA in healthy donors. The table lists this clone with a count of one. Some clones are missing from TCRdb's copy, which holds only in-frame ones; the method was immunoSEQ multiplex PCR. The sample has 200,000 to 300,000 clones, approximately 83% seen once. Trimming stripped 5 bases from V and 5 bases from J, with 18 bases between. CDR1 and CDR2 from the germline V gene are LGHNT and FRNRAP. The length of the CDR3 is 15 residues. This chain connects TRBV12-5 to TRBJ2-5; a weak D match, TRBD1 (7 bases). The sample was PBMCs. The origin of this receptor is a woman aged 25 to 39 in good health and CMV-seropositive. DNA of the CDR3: TGTGCTAGTGGTGCCCGACAGGGACTCTTTGAGACCCAGTACTTC. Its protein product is CASGARQGLFETQYF.